Following are 6 T cell receptor beta chains from one sample sequenced in a study of siplizumab effects on memory and regulatory T cells. The protocol was immunoSEQ multiplex PCR, while the TCRdb copy is restricted to in-frame clones and leaves out a portion. This table holds approximately 50,000 clones, nearly 95% found once. Input material: CD8+ T cells sorted from blood. All receptors come from a human donor in good health.

The V gene is TRBV5-6, the J gene TRBJ2-5; D is ambiguous. V lost 4 bases, J lost 5 bases, and 9 bases lay in between. The CDR3 is 12 residues long. CDR1 is SGHDT, CDR2 YYEEEE, per germline. The CDR3 region is CASSNVSETQYF. In DNA, the CDR3 is TGTGCCAGCAGCAACGTATCGGAGACCCAGTACTTC.

CDR3 in amino acids: CASSEDPHGLGPGYTF. The CDR3 DNA is TGTGCCAGCAGTGAAGATCCACATGGGTTGGGGCCTGGCTACACCTTC. V usage is TRBV6-4 and J usage is TRBJ1-2; a possible D gene is TRBD1 (5 bases). In germline, CDR1 is MRHNA, CDR2 SNTAGT. This CDR3 is 16 amino acids long. Trimming took off 3 bases at V and 7 bases at J, with 21 bases between the two ends.

The chain employs TRBV27 and TRBJ2-5; tentatively, D is TRBD1 (5 bases). Germline V CDR1 and CDR2: MNHEY, SMNVEV (reference sequence). The CDR3 loop spans 13 amino acids. Trimming stripped 6 bases from V and 2 bases from J, with 10 bases between. The CDR3 sequence: CASSRAEQETQYF. The CDR3 nucleotides read TGTGCCAGCAGCAGGGCAGAGCAAGAGACCCAGTACTTC.

This chain links TRBV29-1 with TRBJ2-1; TRBD1 aligns across 12 bases. V lost 5 bases and J lost 8; bases outside the gene matches: 10. In germline, CDR1 is SQVTM, CDR2 ANQGSEA. This CDR3 contains 15 residues. The CDR3 is CSVLGRGQGAYEQFF. The DNA of the CDR3 is TGCAGCGTTCTCGGGAGGGGACAGGGGGCTTATGAGCAGTTCTTC.

J is TRBJ1-2 and V is TRBV2; no clear D gene. The CDR3 extends over 12 amino acids. CDR1 is SNHLY, CDR2 FYNNEI, per germline. Trimming took 7 bases from V and 7 from J, leaving 13 bases between them. CDR3 in DNA: TGTGCCAGCATAACTGCCTTAGGTGGCTACACCTTC. It yields the protein CASITALGGYTF.

The chain links TRBV27 to TRBJ1-5, with no clear D. The CDR3 sequence is 13 residues long. Per the germline V gene, CDR1 is MNHEY and CDR2 is SMNVEV (reference sequence). V lost 2 bases and J 5 bases, leaving 7 bases between the germline ends. The CDR3 loop reads CASSLIGDQPQHF. CDR3 bases: TGTGCCAGCAGTTTAATCGGAGATCAGCCCCAGCATTTT.